Presented here are 8 T cell receptor beta chains from one specimen sequenced in a study of STAT5B mutations in CD4+ large granular lymphocyte leukemia. Clones were sequenced by immunoSEQ multiplex PCR, and TCRdb holds only the in-frame ones, with some missing. The data contain 30,000 or so clones, around three quarters of them singletons. The sequenced sample consisted of CD4+ T cells from blood buffy coats. All receptors derive from a human donor in good health.

V usage is TRBV10-1 and J usage is TRBJ2-5, with D perhaps matching TRBD2 (5 bases). From germline, CDR1 is WNHNN and CDR2 SYGVQD (reference sequence). The CDR3 length is 14 residues. With 4 bases removed from V and 0 bases from J, the gap between germline ends came to 9 bases. For the CDR3, the DNA is TGCGCCAGCAGTGCCGGACTGAACCAAGAGACCCAGTACTTC. It yields the protein CASSAGLNQETQYF.

This clone was counted only a few times. The chain combines TRBV9 with TRBJ2-3; TRBD2 agrees at 8 bases. This CDR3 has 14 residues. Germline V lookup: CDR1 SGDLS, CDR2 YYNGEE. The J segment lost 5 bases and the V segment lost 4 bases, leaving 6 bases of the junction unmatched. This chain's CDR3 is CASSLGGGRDTQYF. The CDR3 region has the DNA TGTGCCAGCAGCTTAGGCGGGGGGAGAGATACGCAGTATTTT.

The V gene is TRBV7-2, the J gene TRBJ2-5; TRBD1 matches at 8 bases. Unmatched junction bases numbered 10, after V lost 5 bases and J lost 5 bases. The CDR3 runs to 15 residues. Germline CDR1 reads SGHTA; CDR2 reads FQGNSA. This chain's CDR3 is CASSPGPGGIETQYF. The CDR3 DNA reads TGTGCCAGCAGCCCTGGGCCAGGGGGCATCGAGACCCAGTACTTC.

This chain connects TRBV4-3 to TRBJ2-1; 8 positions agree with TRBD2. Germline CDR1 LGHNA, CDR2 YSLEER. The CDR3 is 17 amino acids. The junction had 10 bases not matched to a gene; V was cut back by 0 bases and J by 6 bases. CDR3 sequence (DNA): TGCGCCAGCAGCCAAGATTCCGGGACTAGGGGGGTCAATGAGCAGTTCTTC. Translation: CASSQDSGTRGVNEQFF.

This rearrangement joins TRBV7-2 to TRBJ2-2; TRBD2 matches at 9 bases. Germline CDR1 and CDR2: SGHTA and FQGNSA. Losses at the gene ends were 5 bases for V and 6 bases for J; bases not matched to a gene: 13. The CDR3 contains 17 residues. DNA for the CDR3: TGTGCCAGCAGCCCCCCCGGACTAGCGCCGCCCGCCGGGGAGCTGTTTTTT. It encodes CASSPPGLAPPAGELFF.

V and J are TRBV30 and TRBJ2-5, with D unclear. The CDR3 contains 13 residues. Trimming shortened V by 2 bases and J by 12 bases, and 19 bases separated the two germline ends. Germline V gene lookup returns CDR1 GTSNPN and CDR2 SVGIG (reference sequence). The CDR3 protein is CAWSPRRDSVEYF. The CDR3 nucleotides are TGTGCCTGGAGTCCACGACGCGACTCGGTGGAGTACTTC. Based on the CDR3 plus reference TRBV30 and TRBJ2-5, the full variable domain is SQTIHQWPATLVQPVGSPLSLECTVEGTSNPNLYWYRQAAGRGLQLLFYSVGIGQISSEVPQNLSASRPQDRQFILSSKKLLLSDSGFYLCAWSPRRDSVEYFGPGTRLLVL.

This chain uses TRBV5-5 with TRBJ1-2; 7 positions agree with TRBD1. With 5 bases clipped from V and 7 bases from J, the junction kept 17 bases outside the gene matches. Germline values: CDR1 SGHKS, CDR2 YYEKEE (reference sequence). The length of the CDR3 is 16 residues. Here the CDR3 DNA reads TGTGCCAGCAGGTCCGGGACAGCAATCGGGGGACGTGGCTACACCTTC. Protein sequence: CASRSGTAIGGRGYTF.

The gene calls are TRBV7-9 and TRBJ2-5, with TRBD2 matching over 9 bases. V was clipped by 5 bases and J by 2 bases; unmatched bases: 6. Germline V gives CDR1 SEHNR, CDR2 FQNEAQ (reference sequence). This CDR3 contains 15 residues. This chain's CDR3 is CASSPRSGGQETQYF. CDR3 DNA: TGTGCCAGCAGCCCCAGGAGCGGGGGGCAAGAGACCCAGTACTTC.